This TCR beta chain was retrieved from a study of control samples from healthy donors and cancer patients. Repertoires were generated with immunoSEQ multiplex PCR, while TCRdb's copy carries only in-frame clones and drops some. The top ten clones hold approximately 14% of a sample with roughly 68,000 clones, under 85% of them seen once. The junction had 13 bases not matched to a gene; V was cut back by 5 bases and J by 0 bases. CDR3 length equals 20 residues. The germline V gene has CDR1 SGHVS and CDR2 FQNEAQ. The rearrangement joins TRBV7-8 to TRBJ2-6; 10 bases are a match to TRBD1. The sample was blood. The sequence was obtained from a man aged 60-69 years in good health. The DNA for the CDR3 is TGTGCCAGCAGCCGCCGTTCGACGGGACAGGGGTCCTCTGGGGCCAACGTCCTGACTTTC. It codes for CASSRRSTGQGSSGANVLTF.